This paragraph reports one T cell receptor (beta chain). The antigen is not known. TCRdb's copy holds only in-frame clones and misses some; the assay was immunoSEQ multiplex PCR. The sample lists more than 15,000 clones; approximately 85% were seen once. Trimming shortened V by 1 base and J by 8 bases, and 13 bases separated the two germline ends. The CDR3 has 14 amino acids. CDR1 and CDR2 (germline): SEHNR, FQNEAQ (reference sequence). The sample comes from a study of T cells in localized non-small cell lung cancer. Study outcomes and limitations: Adjacent uninvolved lung tissue had the highest T cell clonality, exceeding tumor. Adjacent lung exhibited a median of approximately 50 among the 100 most abundant tumor clones. Because researchers sequenced only one region of the tumor, heterogeneity is still possible.

Sequencing used peripheral blood, obtained before any cancer treatment. V is TRBV7-9 and J is TRBJ2-3; tentative D call: TRBD1 (5 bases). The TCR originated in a male donor aged 60 or older with stage I lung adenocarcinoma. The chain's CDR3 is CASSLEGRQVTQYF. In nucleotides, the CDR3 is TGTGCCAGCAGCTTAGAGGGGCGTCAGGTTACGCAGTATTTT.